Sequencing of this T cell receptor (beta chain) was carried out in a study of CXCR3-negative and CXCR3-positive naive CD8 T cells. Study-wide context: Around 140 million TRB reads were obtained overall (about 1.5 +/- 0.3 million per library). Study-wide points: TRBV-TRBJ usage was alike in naive CXCR3-negative and CXCR3-positive cells but differed in memory cells. Comparison of naive cells showed more hydrophobic TRB CDR3s in CXCR3-positive than in CXCR3-negative naive cells. Researchers report CXCR3 expression partially decreased after cryopreservation, with fresh PBMCs used in most assays.

The naive CD8+ gate required CD45RO-CCR7+CD27+CD95- phenotype. Comment on this clonotype: Its antigen is as yet unknown.

The TRB cDNA libraries were prepared by 5' RACE with UMI labels. TCRdb reworked the 5' RACE reads into one entry per CDR3 protein, no DNA. The table for this sample gives about 63,000 distinct CDR3 sequences. CDR3 length equals 14 residues. Looked up from germline, CDR1 is SGHRS and CDR2 is YFSETQ. The source of this sequence is a human donor in good health. Some clones in this sample may be carry-over from other donors' samples. J is TRBJ1-1 and V is TRBV5-1. The sequenced sample consisted of naive CXCR3+ CD8+ T cells from blood. Subset indicated: CD45RO-CCR7+CD27+CD95- naive CD8+ T cells expressing CXCR3 (TNR3+). CDR3 sequence reads: CASSLVRVIVEAFF.